The 18 T cell receptor beta chains given below trace back to one sample, sequenced in a study of blood T cell repertoires in COVID-19. The data were produced by immunoSEQ multiplex PCR, yet TCRdb's version contains in-frame clones alone and is incomplete. Among under 300,000 clones listed, roughly 91% were seen once. Source material: PBMCs or T cells enriched from blood (not recorded which). These receptors originate from a woman between 40 and 55 years old with acute COVID-19.

The chain joins TRBV2 to TRBJ2-7; 9 positions match TRBD1. The V gene's germline CDR1 is SNHLY and CDR2 FYNNEI. Losses at the gene ends were 7 bases for V and 1 base for J; bases not matched to a gene: 14. The CDR3 is 17 amino acids. CDR3 nucleotide sequence: TGTGCCAGCATGCGGACAGGGGACTTAAACTATTCCTACGAGCAGTACTTC. It is translated as CASMRTGDLNYSYEQYF.

The chain has TRBV10-3 and TRBJ1-1, with D perhaps TRBD1 (6 bases). Deletions cut 5 bases from V and 3 bases from J, with 25 bases between. Germline V CDR1 and CDR2: ENHRY, SYGVKD. The CDR3 totals 18 residues. The CDR3 nucleotides are TGTGCCATCAGTCGCCCGGAATATTCACAGGGTCCGGACACTGAAGCTTTCTTT. Amino acids: CAISRPEYSQGPDTEAFF.

V is TRBV19 and J is TRBJ2-2; 14 bases fit TRBD2. Germline loops: CDR1 LNHDA, CDR2 SQIVND (reference sequence). The CDR3 totals 18 residues. Germline trimming cut 4 bases from V and 3 bases from J; bases unmatched to any gene: 7. CDR3 DNA: TGTGCCAGTAGTAAGACTAGCGGGAGGGCCTCGGACACCGGGGAGCTGTTTTTT. Translated, it gives CASSKTSGRASDTGELFF.

This clone was seen only once. This chain links TRBV2 with TRBJ2-5; 7 bases line up with TRBD2. Germline V gene data show CDR1 as SNHLY and CDR2 as FYNNEI. Trimming at V came to 5 bases and at J to 5 bases, leaving 11 bases not matched to a gene. The CDR3 contains 15 residues. The CDR3 region has the DNA TGTGCCAGCAGTATCGTCGGGGGGAGACGGGAGACCCAGTACTTC. Residues: CASSIVGGRRETQYF.

CDR3 in DNA: TGTGCCAGCAGTGACTCGCCAGGAAATCTGGGCTACACCTTC. This sequence encodes CASSDSPGNLGYTF. The genes are TRBV6-4 and TRBJ1-2; D not certain. Trimming shortened V by 0 bases and J by 8 bases, and 13 bases separated the two germline ends. The CDR3 sequence is 14 residues long. CDR1 and CDR2 from the germline V gene are MRHNA and SNTAGT.

The sample holds one count of this clone. The gene calls are TRBV9 and TRBJ1-2, with TRBD1 as a possible D gene (5 bases). With 6 bases removed from V and 5 bases from J, the gap between germline ends came to 20 bases. Germline values: CDR1 SGDLS, CDR2 YYNGEE. The CDR3 covers 15 residues. CDR3 amino acids: CASTPFDSKGYGYTF. CDR3 DNA: TGTGCCAGCACCCCCTTCGACAGCAAAGGGTATGGCTACACCTTC.

The V gene is TRBV3-1 (or the pseudogene TRBV3-2), the J gene TRBJ1-5, with TRBD1 matching 8 bases. V trimming: 4 bases; J trimming: 5 bases; junction bases outside the gene matches: 1. CDR1 LGHDT and CDR2 YNNKEL come from the germline V gene (reference sequence). This CDR3 comprises 13 residues. The CDR3 here is CASSPQGDQPQHF. CDR3 bases: TGTGCCAGCAGCCCACAGGGGGATCAGCCCCAGCATTTT.

V and J are TRBV30 and TRBJ1-2; 8 bases align to TRBD1. Trimming cost V 2 bases and J 7 bases; bases outside gene matches: 12. CDR3 length: 15 residues. Germline CDR1 GTSNPN, CDR2 SVGIG (reference sequence). The CDR3 coding sequence is TGTGCCTGGAGTTCGATAGGACAGGGAGCCGTTGGCTACACCTTC. This encodes CAWSSIGQGAVGYTF.

V is TRBV5-8 and J is TRBJ2-7, with 7 bases lining up with TRBD1. The CDR3 spans 13 residues. Germline V CDR1 and CDR2: SGHTS, YDEGEE. V was clipped by 4 bases and J by 9 bases; unmatched bases: 10. The CDR3 bases are TGTGCCAGCAGCCTCGACAGGGACGGCGGGCAGTACTTC. Amino acid sequence: CASSLDRDGGQYF.

The chain links TRBV9 to TRBJ2-3, with a weak D call TRBD2 (5 bases). Germline V CDR1 and CDR2: SGDLS, YYNGEE. Trimming removed 0 bases from V and 3 bases from J, with 11 bases in between. The CDR3 length is 15 residues. The DNA of the CDR3 is TGTGCCAGCAGCGTAGCGCCTATAGCGACAGATACGCAGTATTTT. It translates to CASSVAPIATDTQYF.

The chain carries TRBV5-4 and TRBJ1-1; D is perhaps TRBD1 (6 bases). V was cut by 2 bases and J by 0 bases, with 11 bases left in between. The CDR3 length is 15 residues. The V gene's germline CDR1 is SGHNT and CDR2 YYREEE (reference sequence). The CDR3 nucleotides are TGTGCCAGCAGCTTTACACAGGGAATGAACACTGAAGCTTTCTTT. Protein: CASSFTQGMNTEAFF.

The chain joins TRBV25-1 to TRBJ1-1, with D unclear. The CDR3 length is 13 residues. Germline values: CDR1 MGHDK, CDR2 SYGVNS. V was trimmed by 4 bases and J by 0 bases, leaving 6 bases between them. The CDR3 sequence: CASSGNMNTEAFF. CDR3 DNA sequence: TGTGCCAGCAGTGGCAACATGAACACTGAAGCTTTCTTT.

This sequence joins TRBV24-1 and TRBJ2-1; TRBD2 matches at 7 bases. After removal of 4 bases from V and 7 bases from J, the junction contained 6 bases not matched to a gene. CDR1 and CDR2 (germline): KGHDR, SFDVKD. CDR3 length: 14 residues. The CDR3 protein is CATSEGTIRNEQFF. The CDR3 bases are TGTGCCACCAGTGAGGGGACTATAAGGAATGAGCAGTTCTTC.

This sequence joins TRBV3-1 (or the pseudogene TRBV3-2) and TRBJ2-7; 8 nucleotides agree with TRBD2. CDR1 LGHDT and CDR2 YNNKEL come from the germline V gene (reference sequence). Trimming at V came to 1 base and at J to 4 bases, leaving 6 bases not matched to a gene. The CDR3 is 15 residues long. The CDR3 here is CASSQVGGGPYEQYF. DNA of the CDR3: TGTGCCAGCAGCCAAGTAGGCGGGGGGCCTTACGAGCAGTACTTC.

The chain employs TRBV15 and TRBJ1-1; D perhaps matches TRBD1 (5 bases). The CDR3 runs to 12 residues. The V end lost 6 bases, the J end lost 7 bases, and 12 bases lay between the germline ends. The germline CDR1 and CDR2 sequences are LNHNV and YYDKDF (reference sequence). CDR3 sequence (DNA): TGTGCCACCAGTAGTTATCAGGGTGAAGCTTTCTTT. Translation gives CATSSYQGEAFF.

CDR3 amino acids: CASSSGTGVQPQHF. The CDR3 DNA reads as TGTGCCAGCAGTAGCGGGACAGGGGTTCAGCCCCAGCATTTT. The rearrangement links TRBV2 to TRBJ1-5; 10 bases map to TRBD1. Germline CDR1 reads SNHLY; CDR2 reads FYNNEI. Trimming removed 5 bases from V and 6 bases from J; junction bases left unmatched: 4. CDR3 length: 14 residues.

This chain uses TRBV10-3 with TRBJ2-3, with D tentatively TRBD2 (5 bases). There are 12 residues in the CDR3. V was clipped by 4 bases and J by 5 bases, with 7 bases between them. The germline V gene encodes CDR1 ENHRY and CDR2 SYGVKD. Written as DNA, the CDR3 is TGTGCCATCAGTGCCGAGGGAGATACGCAGTATTTT. Translated, it gives CAISAEGDTQYF.

V usage is TRBV12-5 and J usage is TRBJ2-1; 11 nucleotides match TRBD2. J was trimmed by 0 bases and V by 0 bases; bases with no gene match: 7. This CDR3 has 19 residues. Germline V gives CDR1 LGHNT, CDR2 FRNRAP. Here the CDR3 reads CASGLVLAGVPRSYNEQFF. The CDR3, as DNA: TGTGCTAGTGGTTTGGTACTAGCGGGGGTTCCTCGCTCCTACAATGAGCAGTTCTTC. Supplemented by reference TRBV12-5 and TRBJ2-1, the full variable domain reads DARVTQTPRHKVTEMGQEVTMRCQPILGHNTVFWYRQTMMQGLELLAYFRNRAPLDDSGMPKDRFSAEMPDATLATLKIQPSEPRDSAVYFCASGLVLAGVPRSYNEQFFGPGTRLTVL.